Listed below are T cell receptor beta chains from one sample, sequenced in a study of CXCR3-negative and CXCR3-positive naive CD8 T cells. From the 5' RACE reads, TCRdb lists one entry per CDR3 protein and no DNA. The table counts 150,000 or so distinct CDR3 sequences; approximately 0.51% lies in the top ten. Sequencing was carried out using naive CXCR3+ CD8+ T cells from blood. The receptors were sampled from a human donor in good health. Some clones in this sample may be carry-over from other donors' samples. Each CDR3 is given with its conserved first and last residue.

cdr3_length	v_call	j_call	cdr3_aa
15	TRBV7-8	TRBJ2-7	CASSIDRGLFYEQYF
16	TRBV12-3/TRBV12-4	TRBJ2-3	CASSSLSGSPTDTQYF
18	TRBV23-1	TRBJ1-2	CASSQTPTGPDEEYGYTF
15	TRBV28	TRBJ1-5	CASSFVDREDQPQHF
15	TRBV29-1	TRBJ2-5	CSSDRLAGGQETQYF
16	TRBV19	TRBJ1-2	CASSPDRQPSSYGYTF
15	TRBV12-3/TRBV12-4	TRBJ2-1	CASSTGLAPYNEQFF
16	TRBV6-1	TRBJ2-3	CASRKQPGRLTDTQYF
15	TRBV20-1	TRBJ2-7	CSAQSRTSGYDEQYF
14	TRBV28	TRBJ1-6	CASSGKGGSSPLHF
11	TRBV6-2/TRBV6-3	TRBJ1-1	CASTLDREAFF
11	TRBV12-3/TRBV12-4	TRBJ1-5	CASGRAQPQHF
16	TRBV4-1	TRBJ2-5	CASSQDSGAGQETQYF
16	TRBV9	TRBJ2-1	CASSRRTSGVANEQFF
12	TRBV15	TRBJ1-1	CATSTDRAEAFF
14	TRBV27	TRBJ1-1	CASSLIGSNTEAFF
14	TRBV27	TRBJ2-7	CASSPVRGAYEQYF
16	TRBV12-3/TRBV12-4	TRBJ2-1	CASSFFPAGVPNEQFF
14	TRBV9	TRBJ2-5	CASSVAGRGETQYF
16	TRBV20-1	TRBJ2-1	CSAQTRKGLVFGEQFF
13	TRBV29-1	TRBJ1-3	CSMTGGAENTIYF
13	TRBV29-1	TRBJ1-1	CSARTGYEPEAFF